This passage covers 2 T cell receptor beta chains from one sample sequenced in a study of post-analysis software for immune sequencing data. The study, taken as a whole, reports: Five TRBV segments, including TRBV5-6, TRBV5-1 and TRBV20-1, were more frequent in patients than controls.

For these receptors, no antigen is known. The authors incorporated unique molecular identifiers into the TCR beta cDNA libraries. Via MiXCR, TCRdb re-called the PCR reads, giving one row per CDR3 protein. The table includes almost 700,000 distinct CDR3 sequences, approximately 59% detected once. Material for sequencing was blood. These receptors were collected from a girl aged 2-15 years with multiple sclerosis.

This chain connects TRBV29-1 to TRBJ2-3; tentative D call: TRBD1 (5 bases). Trimming left V 4 bases short and J 4 bases short, with 18 bases between. Germline CDR1 reads SQVTM; CDR2 reads ANQGSEA. This CDR3 spans 15 amino acids. CDR3: CSVVSGRESPDTQYF. The CDR3 DNA reads as TGCAGCGTTGTTAGTGGCAGGGAATCCCCAGATACGCAGTATTTT.

This clonotype came up many times. CDR3 in amino acids: CASSSTSGTQETQYF. The CDR3, as DNA: TGTGCCAGCAGCTCCACATCCGGGACCCAAGAGACCCAGTACTTC. The rearrangement joins TRBV11-2 to TRBJ2-5; D may be TRBD1 or TRBD2 (5 bases each). Germline V gives CDR1 SGHAT, CDR2 FQNNGV. V was pared by 4 bases and J by 1 base, with 13 bases between. The length of the CDR3 is 15 residues.